These T cell receptor beta chains were read from a single sample in a study of patients and donors after allogeneic stem cell transplantation. TCRdb re-derived calls from the RT-PCR reads in MiXCR, one entry per CDR3 protein. The data show roughly 880,000 distinct CDR3 sequences, around 17% seen once. Input material: blood, either unsorted or a sorted T cell fraction (not recorded which). The receptors originated from a human donor who was either an allogeneic HSCT recipient or a stem cell or donor lymphocyte infusion donor (not recorded which). It is not recorded whose cells these are; they may come from a transplant donor. Both conserved end residues are part of each CDR3. A D gene is named only where the DNA matches it firmly. Rows may omit the clone size; those that give it use once, few, many or a size class.

>TRBJ2-1|TRBV7-2|NA|TRBD2
CASSSSSGGGEQFF
TGTGCCAGCAGCTCATCTAGCGGGGGGGGAGAGCAGTTCTTC
>TRBJ2-1|TRBV9|few|TRBD1
CASSPRTGAHEQFF
TGTGCCAGCAGCCCGCGAACAGGGGCCCATGAGCAGTTCTTC
>TRBJ1-1|TRBV4-1|once|NA
CASSRPGGEAEAFF
TGCGCCAGCAGCCGCCCCGGGGGAGAGGCTGAAGCTTTCTTT
>TRBJ2-7|TRBV6-1|few|TRBD1
CASSATGIEQYF
TGTGCCAGCAGTGCGACAGGGATCGAGCAGTACTTC
>TRBJ1-4|TRBV30|NA|NA
CASVRGEKLFF
TGTGCCTCAGTTAGGGGGGAAAAACTGTTTTTT
>TRBJ2-3|TRBV29-1|NA|NA
CSVQYTDTQYF
TGCAGCGTGCAGTACACAGATACGCAGTATTTT
>TRBJ2-7|TRBV20-1|NA|TRBD2
CSALAGPYEQYF
TGCAGTGCCCTAGCGGGGCCCTACGAGCAGTACTTC
>TRBJ1-2|TRBV6-2/TRBV6-3|NA|NA
CASSYSWLEGVGYTF
TGTGCCAGCAGTTACTCGTGGCTTGAAGGGGTTGGCTACACCTTC
>TRBJ2-1|TRBV20-1|NA|TRBD2
CSAPPRLAGASSYNEQFF
TGCAGTGCTCCCCCCAGGCTAGCGGGAGCAAGCTCCTACAATGAGCAGTTCTTC
>TRBJ2-3|TRBV20-1|few|NA
CSARGASSTDTQYF
TGCAGTGCTAGAGGAGCTAGTAGCACAGATACGCAGTATTTT
>TRBJ2-1|TRBV24-1|many|NA
CATSDRTGGGDNEQFF
TGTGCCACCAGTGACCGTACAGGGGGAGGGGACAATGAGCAGTTCTTC
>TRBJ2-7|TRBV7-8|NA|TRBD2
CASSYGLAGVPYYEQYF
TGTGCCAGCAGCTATGGACTAGCGGGAGTCCCGTACTACGAGCAGTACTTC
>TRBJ1-2|TRBV9|few|NA
CASSGRTGIHYGYTF
TGTGCCAGCAGCGGGCGAACAGGGATTCACTATGGCTACACCTTC
>TRBJ1-4|TRBV7-9|few|NA
CASSSLVSREQKLFF
TGTGCCAGCAGCTCCCTGGTTAGCCGGGAACAAAAACTGTTTTTT
>TRBJ2-3|TRBV5-4|NA|NA
CASSLRQFSTDTQYF
TGTGCCAGCAGCCTTAGACAGTTTAGCACAGATACGCAGTATTTT
>TRBJ2-7|TRBV5-1|once|NA
CASSLATGLFYEQYF
TGCGCCAGCAGCTTGGCTACAGGGCTTTTCTACGAGCAGTACTTC
>TRBJ2-3|TRBV12-3/TRBV12-4|few|NA
CASSFSPGRAGGTQYF
TGTGCCAGCAGTTTTTCTCCGGGGCGAGCCGGGGGTACGCAGTATTTT
>TRBJ2-5|TRBV12-3/TRBV12-4|many|TRBD2
CASSLLAGGPGQETQYF
TGTGCCAGCAGTTTACTCGCGGGGGGGCCGGGGCAAGAGACCCAGTACTTC
>TRBJ2-3|TRBV20-1|NA|TRBD2
CSARVAGGADTQYF
TGCAGTGCTAGAGTAGCGGGGGGAGCAGATACGCAGTATTTT
>TRBJ2-5|TRBV20-1|NA|TRBD2
CSAAARRGGQETQYF
TGCAGTGCTGCTGCTCGTCGGGGGGGACAAGAGACCCAGTACTTC
>TRBJ2-1|TRBV6-1|once|TRBD2
CASNSGTSGKNEQFF
TGTGCCAGCAACTCCGGGACTAGCGGCAAAAATGAGCAGTTCTTC
>TRBJ2-5|TRBV25-1|NA|NA
CASSEWAATQETQYF
TGTGCCAGCAGTGAATGGGCAGCAACCCAAGAGACCCAGTACTTC
>TRBJ2-4|TRBV5-1|NA|NA
CASSLGGNGGKNIQYF
TGCGCCAGCAGCTTAGGGGGGAATGGGGGGAAAAACATTCAGTACTTC
>TRBJ1-4|TRBV20-1|NA|NA
CSASYFRGQNEKLFF
TGCAGTGCTAGTTACTTCAGGGGCCAGAATGAAAAACTGTTTTTT
>TRBJ1-1|TRBV4-2|few|NA
CASSQDLKTLEAFF
TGTGCCAGCAGCCAAGATCTTAAGACCCTGGAAGCTTTCTTT
>TRBJ2-4|TRBV12-3/TRBV12-4|NA|TRBD1
CASNTGARSGIQYF
TGTGCCAGCAACACAGGGGCCCGGAGTGGCATTCAGTACTTC
>TRBJ2-7|TRBV14|NA|NA
CASSLQWGPYEQYF
TGTGCCAGCAGTTTACAATGGGGACCTTACGAGCAGTACTTC
>TRBJ2-7|TRBV15|NA|NA
CATSGDHTYEQYF
TGTGCCACCAGCGGAGACCACACCTACGAGCAGTACTTC
>TRBJ2-6|TRBV3-1|many|TRBD2
CASSQDRRLAGVDGANVLTF
TGTGCCAGCAGCCAAGATAGGCGACTAGCGGGAGTAGACGGGGCCAACGTCCTGACTTTC
>TRBJ1-1|TRBV20-1|few|NA
CSARVMADPRTNTEAFF
TGCAGTGCTAGAGTTATGGCAGATCCCCGGACGAACACTGAAGCTTTCTTT
>TRBJ2-5|TRBV5-4|few|NA
CASSLFGAGVMETQYF
TGTGCCAGCAGCTTGTTTGGAGCAGGTGTTATGGAGACCCAGTACTTC
>TRBJ2-7|TRBV6-5|few|TRBD1
CASSYGTGSIYEQYF
TGTGCCAGCAGTTACGGGACAGGGTCTATTTACGAGCAGTACTTC
>TRBJ1-1|TRBV10-3|many|NA
CATGRVDTEAFF
TGTGCCACCGGCCGGGTTGACACTGAAGCTTTCTTT
>TRBJ2-2|TRBV5-1|many|NA
CASTFRTGNTGELFF
TGCGCCAGCACCTTTAGGACGGGGAACACCGGGGAGCTGTTTTTT
>TRBJ2-1|TRBV12-3/TRBV12-4|NA|TRBD2
CASSTEAGGLGNEQFF
TGTGCCAGCAGTACCGAAGCGGGGGGGCTTGGCAATGAGCAGTTCTTC
>TRBJ2-1|TRBV7-3|few|NA
CASSLDYQGYNEQFF
TGTGCCAGCAGCTTAGACTACCAGGGGTACAATGAGCAGTTCTTC
>TRBJ2-1|TRBV12-3/TRBV12-4|few|TRBD2
CASRRTSGRVEQFF
TGTGCCAGCAGGAGGACTAGCGGGAGAGTTGAGCAGTTCTTC
>TRBJ2-5|TRBV6-2/TRBV6-3|few|TRBD2
CASSYGFSGRAGQETQYF
TGTGCCAGCAGTTACGGTTTTAGCGGGAGGGCAGGACAAGAGACCCAGTACTTC
>TRBJ2-7|TRBV12-3/TRBV12-4|many|NA
CASSKGRGYEQYF
TGTGCCAGCAGCAAGGGACGGGGCTACGAGCAGTACTTC
>TRBJ2-2|TRBV12-3/TRBV12-4|few|TRBD2
CASSGASGRALGAGELFF
TGTGCCAGCAGTGGAGCTAGCGGGAGGGCCCTCGGGGCCGGGGAGCTGTTTTTT
>TRBJ1-1|TRBV2|NA|NA
CASRELWGENTEAFF
TGTGCCAGCAGGGAGCTTTGGGGGGAGAACACTGAAGCTTTCTTT